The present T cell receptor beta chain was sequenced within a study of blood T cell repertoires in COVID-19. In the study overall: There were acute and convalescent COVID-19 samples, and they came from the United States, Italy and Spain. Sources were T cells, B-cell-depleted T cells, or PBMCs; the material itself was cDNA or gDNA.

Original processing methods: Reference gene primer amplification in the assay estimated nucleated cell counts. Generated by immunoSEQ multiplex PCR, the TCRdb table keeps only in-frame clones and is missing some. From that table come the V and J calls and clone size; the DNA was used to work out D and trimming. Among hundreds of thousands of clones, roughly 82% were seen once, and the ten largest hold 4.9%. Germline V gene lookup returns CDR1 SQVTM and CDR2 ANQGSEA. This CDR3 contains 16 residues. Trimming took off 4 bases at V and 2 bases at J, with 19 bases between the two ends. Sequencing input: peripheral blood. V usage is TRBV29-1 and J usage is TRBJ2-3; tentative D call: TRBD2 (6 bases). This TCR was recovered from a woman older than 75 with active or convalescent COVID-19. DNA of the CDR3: TGCAGCGTTGGTTCTTCTCGCGGCGGGAACACAGATACGCAGTATTTT. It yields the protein CSVGSSRGGNTDTQYF.